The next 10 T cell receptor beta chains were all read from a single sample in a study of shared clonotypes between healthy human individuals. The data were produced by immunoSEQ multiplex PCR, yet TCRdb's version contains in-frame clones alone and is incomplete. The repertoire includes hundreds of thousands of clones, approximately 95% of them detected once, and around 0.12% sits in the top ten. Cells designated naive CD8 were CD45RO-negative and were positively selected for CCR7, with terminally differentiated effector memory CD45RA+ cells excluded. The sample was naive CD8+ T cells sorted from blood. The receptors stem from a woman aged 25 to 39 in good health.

The CDR3 sequence is CASSVVRGPNEQFF. In nucleotides, the CDR3 is TGTGCCAGCAGCGTAGTTAGAGGTCCCAATGAGCAGTTCTTC. The chain links TRBV9 to TRBJ2-1; no reliable D call. The CDR3 length is 14 residues. Germline V CDR1 and CDR2: SGDLS, YYNGEE. With 0 bases removed from V and 6 bases from J, the gap between germline ends came to 10 bases. Complete variable domain (other parts from reference TRBV9 and TRBJ2-1): DSGVTQTPKHLITATGQRVTLRCSPRSGDLSVYWYQQSLDQGLQFLIQYYNGEERAKGNILERFSAQQFPDLHSELNLSSLELGDSALYFCASSVVRGPNEQFFGPGTRLTVL.

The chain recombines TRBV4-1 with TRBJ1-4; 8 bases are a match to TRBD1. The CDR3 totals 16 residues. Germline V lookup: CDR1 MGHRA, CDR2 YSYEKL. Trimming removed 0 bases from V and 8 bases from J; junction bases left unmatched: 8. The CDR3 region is CASSQEPNRQGEKLFF. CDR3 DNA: TGCGCCAGCAGCCAAGAGCCCAATAGACAGGGGGAAAAACTGTTTTTT.

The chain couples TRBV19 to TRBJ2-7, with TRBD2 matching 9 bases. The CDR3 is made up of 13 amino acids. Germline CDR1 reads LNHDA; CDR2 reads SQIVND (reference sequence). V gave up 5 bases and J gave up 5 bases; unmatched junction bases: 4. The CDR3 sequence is CASSPRTSDEQYF. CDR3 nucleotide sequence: TGTGCCAGTAGTCCAAGGACTAGCGACGAGCAGTACTTC.

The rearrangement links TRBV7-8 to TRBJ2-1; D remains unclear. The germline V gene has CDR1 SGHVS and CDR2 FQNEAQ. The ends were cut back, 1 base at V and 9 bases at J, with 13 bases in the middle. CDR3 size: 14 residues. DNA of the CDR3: TGTGCCAGCAGCTTAGAGGCCTACAGAGGTGAGCAGTTCTTC. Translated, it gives CASSLEAYRGEQFF.

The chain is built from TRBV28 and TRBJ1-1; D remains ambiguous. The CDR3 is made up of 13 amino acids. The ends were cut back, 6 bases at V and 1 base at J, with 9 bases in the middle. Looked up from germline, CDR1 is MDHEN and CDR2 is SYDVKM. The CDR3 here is CASSYTPNTEAFF. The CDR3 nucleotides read TGTGCCAGCAGCTACACACCGAACACTGAAGCTTTCTTT. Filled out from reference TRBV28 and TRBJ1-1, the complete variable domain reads DVKVTQSSRYLVKRTGEKVFLECVQDMDHENMFWYRQDPGLGLRLIYFSYDVKMKEKGDIPEGYSVSREKKERFSLILESASTNQTSMYLCASSYTPNTEAFFGQGTRLTVV.

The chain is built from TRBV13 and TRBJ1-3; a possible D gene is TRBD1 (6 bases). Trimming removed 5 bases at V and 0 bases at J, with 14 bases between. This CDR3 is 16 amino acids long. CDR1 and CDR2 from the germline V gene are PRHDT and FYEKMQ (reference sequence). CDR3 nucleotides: TGTGCCAGCAGCCCGCACAGGGAAATCTCTGGAAACACCATATATTTT. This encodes CASSPHREISGNTIYF.

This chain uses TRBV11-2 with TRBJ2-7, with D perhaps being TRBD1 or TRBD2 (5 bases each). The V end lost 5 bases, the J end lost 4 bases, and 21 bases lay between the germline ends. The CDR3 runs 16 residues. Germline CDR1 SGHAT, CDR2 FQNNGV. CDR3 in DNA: TGTGCCAGCAGCCTACTAGGGGTCAGGGAGACATACGAGCAGTACTTC. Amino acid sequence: CASSLLGVRETYEQYF. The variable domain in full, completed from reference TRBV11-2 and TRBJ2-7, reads EAGVAQSPRYKIIEKRQSVAFWCNPISGHATLYWYQQILGQGPKLLIQFQNNGVVDDSQLPKDRFSAERLKGVDSTLKIQPAKLEDSAVYLCASSLLGVRETYEQYFGPGTRLTVT.

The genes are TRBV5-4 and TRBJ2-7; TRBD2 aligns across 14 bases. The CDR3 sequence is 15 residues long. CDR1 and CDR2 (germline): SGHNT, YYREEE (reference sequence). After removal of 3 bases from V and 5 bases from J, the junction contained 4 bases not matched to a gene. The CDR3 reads CASSSRLAGGHEQYF. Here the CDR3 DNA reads TGTGCCAGCAGCTCCCGACTAGCGGGAGGGCACGAGCAGTACTTC.

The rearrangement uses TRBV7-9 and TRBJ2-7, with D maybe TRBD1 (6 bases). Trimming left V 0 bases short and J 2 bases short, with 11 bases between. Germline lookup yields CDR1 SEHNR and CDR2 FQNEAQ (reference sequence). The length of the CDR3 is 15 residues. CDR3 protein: CASSLAQGTTYEQYF. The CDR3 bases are TGTGCCAGCAGCTTAGCCCAGGGGACGACCTACGAGCAGTACTTC. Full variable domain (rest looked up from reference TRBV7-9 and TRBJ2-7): DTGVSQNPRHKITKRGQNVTFRCDPISEHNRLYWYRQTLGQGPEFLTYFQNEAQLEKSRLLSDRFSAERPKGSFSTLEIQRTEQGDSAMYLCASSLAQGTTYEQYFGPGTRLTVT.

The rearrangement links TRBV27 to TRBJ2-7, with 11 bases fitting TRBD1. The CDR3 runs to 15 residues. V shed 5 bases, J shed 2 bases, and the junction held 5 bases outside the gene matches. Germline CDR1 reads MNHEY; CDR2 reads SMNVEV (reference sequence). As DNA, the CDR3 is TGTGCCAGCAGTGGGACAGGGGGTGCCCCCTACGAGCAGTACTTC. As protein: CASSGTGGAPYEQYF.